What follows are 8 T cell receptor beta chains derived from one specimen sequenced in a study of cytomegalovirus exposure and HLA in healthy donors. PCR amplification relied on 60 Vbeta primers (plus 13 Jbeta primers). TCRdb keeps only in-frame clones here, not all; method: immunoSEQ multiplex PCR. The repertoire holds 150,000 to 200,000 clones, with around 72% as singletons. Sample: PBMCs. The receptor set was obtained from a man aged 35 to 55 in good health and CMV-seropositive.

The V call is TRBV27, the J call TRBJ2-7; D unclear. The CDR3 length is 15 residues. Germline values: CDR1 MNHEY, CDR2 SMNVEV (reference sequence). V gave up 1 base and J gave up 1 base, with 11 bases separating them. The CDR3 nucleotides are TGTGCCAGCAGTTTATTGGAACGGGTATCCTACGAGCAGTACTTC. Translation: CASSLLERVSYEQYF.

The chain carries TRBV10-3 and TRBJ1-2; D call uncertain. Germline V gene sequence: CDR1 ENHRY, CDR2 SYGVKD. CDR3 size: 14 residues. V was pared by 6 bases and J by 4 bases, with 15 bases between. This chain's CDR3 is CAISENTDFYGYTF. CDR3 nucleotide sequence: TGTGCCATCAGCGAGAACACGGACTTCTATGGCTACACCTTC.

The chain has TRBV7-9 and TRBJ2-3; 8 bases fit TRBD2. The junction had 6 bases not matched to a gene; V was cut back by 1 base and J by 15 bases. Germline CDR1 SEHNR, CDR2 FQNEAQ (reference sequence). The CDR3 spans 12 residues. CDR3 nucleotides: TGTGCCAGCAGCTTAGAAGGACTAGCCTCATATTTT. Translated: CASSLEGLASYF.

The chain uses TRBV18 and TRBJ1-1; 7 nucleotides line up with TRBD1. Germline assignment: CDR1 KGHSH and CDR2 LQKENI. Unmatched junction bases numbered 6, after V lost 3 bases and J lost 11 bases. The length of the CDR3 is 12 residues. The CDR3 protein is CASSPSTGFAFF. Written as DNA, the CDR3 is TGTGCCAGCTCACCGTCGACAGGGTTTGCTTTCTTT.

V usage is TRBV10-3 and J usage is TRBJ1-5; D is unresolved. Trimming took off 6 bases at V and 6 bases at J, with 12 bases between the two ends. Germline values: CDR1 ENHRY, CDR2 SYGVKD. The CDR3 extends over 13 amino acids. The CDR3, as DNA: TGTGCCATCAGGCCAGGCGAAAGTCAGCCCCAGCATTTT. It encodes CAIRPGESQPQHF.

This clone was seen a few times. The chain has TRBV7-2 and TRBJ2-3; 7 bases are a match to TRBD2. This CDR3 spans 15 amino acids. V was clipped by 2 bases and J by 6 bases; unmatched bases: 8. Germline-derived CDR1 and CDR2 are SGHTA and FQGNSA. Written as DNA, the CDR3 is TGTGCCAGCAGCTTACTAGGACTAGATTATGATACGCAGTATTTT. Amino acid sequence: CASSLLGLDYDTQYF.

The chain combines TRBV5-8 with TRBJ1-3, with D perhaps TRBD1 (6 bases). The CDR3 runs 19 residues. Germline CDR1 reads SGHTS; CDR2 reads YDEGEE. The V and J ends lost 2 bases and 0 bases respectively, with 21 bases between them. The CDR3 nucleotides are TGTGCCAGCAGCTTTTCCCCCGGGTGGACAGACTACTCTGGAAACACCATATATTTT. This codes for CASSFSPGWTDYSGNTIYF. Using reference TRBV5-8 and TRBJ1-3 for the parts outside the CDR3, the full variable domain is EAGVTQSPTHLIKTRGQQATLRCSPISGHTSVYWYQQALGLGLQFLLWYDEGEERNRGNFPPRFSGRQFPNYSSELNVNALELEDSALYLCASSFSPGWTDYSGNTIYFGEGSWLTVV.

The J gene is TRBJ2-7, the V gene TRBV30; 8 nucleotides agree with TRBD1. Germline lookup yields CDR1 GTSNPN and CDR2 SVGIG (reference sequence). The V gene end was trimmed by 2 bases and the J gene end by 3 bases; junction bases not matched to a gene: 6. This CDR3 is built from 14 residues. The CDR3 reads CAWSFRTGSYEQYF. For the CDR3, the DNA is TGTGCCTGGAGTTTCAGGACAGGGAGCTACGAGCAGTACTTC.